This T cell receptor beta chain was found in a study of response to subunit inactivated influenza vaccine. Study-level points and caveats: The authors suggested that few new T cells are recruited per seasonal influenza vaccination.

TCRdb re-analysed the RT-PCR reads in MiXCR, keeping a single row per CDR3 protein. The sample holds 500,000 or so distinct CDR3 sequences, roughly 9.7% seen once. With regard to this clonotype: Antigen: not known.

Germline assignment: CDR1 SGDLS and CDR2 YYNGEE. V lost 0 bases to trimming and J lost 2 bases, with 11 bases between them. The CDR3 is 15 amino acids. The chain uses TRBV9 and TRBJ2-5; D not certain. The source of this sequence is a man in his fifties who received an inactivated influenza vaccine. Sequenced material: PBMCs from blood, taken 35 to 45 days after vaccination. The CDR3 region has the DNA TGTGCCAGCAGCGTAGGACATCAACAGCAAGAGACCCAGTACTTC. This translates into CASSVGHQQQETQYF.